The following is a T cell receptor (beta chain) sequence with its context. What it binds is unknown. The data derive from a study of CD4+ T cells in melanoma. General study findings and limits: Diverse differentiation states were reported for melanoma neoantigen-specific CD4+ T cells. CD8+ T cell, macrophage and B cell function reportedly correlated with neoantigen-specific CD4+ T cells.

This CDR3 has 16 amino acids. Germline CDR1 and CDR2: SGHRS and YFSETQ. Trimming left V 4 bases short and J 1 base short, with 17 bases between. Only in-frame clones appear in the TCRdb table, and some are missing; sequencing was by immunoSEQ multiplex PCR. Among roughly 10,000 clones, approximately 78% were seen once, and the ten largest hold roughly 21%. This TCR derives from a human donor with melanoma. The V and J genes are TRBV5-1 and TRBJ1-1, with a weak D call TRBD1 (5 bases). The sample comprised cells from a culture (not recorded whether cultured in vitro). The CDR3 sequence is CASSRVGGVANTEAFF. Here the CDR3 DNA reads TGCGCCAGCAGCCGCGTTGGAGGGGTGGCGAACACTGAAGCTTTCTTT.